This TCR beta chain was found in a study of blood T cell repertoires in COVID-19. Study-level background: The samples span acute and convalescent COVID-19 from the United States, Italy and Spain. The analysed material was cDNA or gDNA that came from T cells, B-cell-depleted T cells, or PBMCs.

The CDR3 covers 15 residues. Trimming shortened V by 5 bases and J by 3 bases, and 13 bases separated the two germline ends. Germline V gene sequence: CDR1 SGHTA, CDR2 FQGNSA. The authors' processing: Amplification of reference gene primers provided the estimated nucleated cell counts. Some clones are missing from TCRdb's copy, which holds only in-frame ones; the method was immunoSEQ multiplex PCR. That table is the source of V, J and clone size, and D and trimming were worked out from the DNA. The sample lists 150,000 to 200,000 clones; around 87% were seen once. The sample was peripheral blood. This sequence was found in a man aged 35 to 55 with active or convalescent COVID-19. The J gene is TRBJ2-2, the V gene TRBV7-2, with a possible D match to TRBD1 (7 bases). The DNA of the CDR3 is TGTGCCAGCAGCCCGCGGGACAGACACACCGGGGAGCTGTTTTTT. Translating gives CASSPRDRHTGELFF.